This T cell receptor beta chain was retrieved from a study of blood T cell repertoires in COVID-19. Study context: Spain, Italy and the United States supplied samples that represented acute and convalescent COVID-19. The analysed material was cDNA or gDNA that came from T cells, B-cell-depleted T cells, or PBMCs.

The method was immunoSEQ multiplex PCR; TCRdb's version includes in-frame clones alone and lacks a portion of them. The sample lists about 110,000 clones; roughly 80% were seen once. V lost 5 bases and J lost 6; bases outside the gene matches: 11. Germline V gene sequence: CDR1 LGHDT, CDR2 YNNKEL (reference sequence). The length of the CDR3 is 15 residues. This clone has just one count. Sequenced input: peripheral blood. The chain joins TRBV3-1 (or the pseudogene TRBV3-2) to TRBJ2-5; TRBD2 matches 8 bases. The TCR was taken from a man in his 70s with active or convalescent COVID-19. CDR3 in DNA: TGTGCCAGCAGCTTTCGGGAGGGCCCTTGGAAGACCCAGTACTTC. This gives the protein CASSFREGPWKTQYF.